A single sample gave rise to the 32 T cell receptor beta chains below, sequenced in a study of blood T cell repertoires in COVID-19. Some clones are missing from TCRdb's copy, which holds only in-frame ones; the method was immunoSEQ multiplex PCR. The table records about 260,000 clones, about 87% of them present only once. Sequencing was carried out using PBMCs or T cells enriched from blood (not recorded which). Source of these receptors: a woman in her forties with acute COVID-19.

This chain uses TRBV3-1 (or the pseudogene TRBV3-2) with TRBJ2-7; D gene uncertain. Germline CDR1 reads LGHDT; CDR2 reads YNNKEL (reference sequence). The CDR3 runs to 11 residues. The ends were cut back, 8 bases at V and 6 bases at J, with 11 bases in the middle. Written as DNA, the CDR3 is TGTGCCAGCTCTTCTGCCGGCGAGCAGTACTTC. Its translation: CASSSAGEQYF.

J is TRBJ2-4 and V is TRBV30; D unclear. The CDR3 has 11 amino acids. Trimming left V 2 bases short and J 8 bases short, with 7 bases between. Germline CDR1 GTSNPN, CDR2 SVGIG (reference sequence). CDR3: CAWSLSDIQYF. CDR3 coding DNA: TGTGCCTGGAGTTTGTCGGACATTCAGTACTTC. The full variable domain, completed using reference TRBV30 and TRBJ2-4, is SQTIHQWPATLVQPVGSPLSLECTVEGTSNPNLYWYRQAAGRGLQLLFYSVGIGQISSEVPQNLSASRPQDRQFILSSKKLLLSDSGFYLCAWSLSDIQYFGAGTRLSVL.

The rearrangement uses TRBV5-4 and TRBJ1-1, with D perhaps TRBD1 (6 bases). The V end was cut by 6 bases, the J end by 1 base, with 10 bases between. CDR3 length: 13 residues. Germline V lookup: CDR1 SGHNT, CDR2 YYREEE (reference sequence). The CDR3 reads CASNRETNTEAFF. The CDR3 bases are TGTGCCAGCAACAGGGAGACGAACACTGAAGCTTTCTTT.

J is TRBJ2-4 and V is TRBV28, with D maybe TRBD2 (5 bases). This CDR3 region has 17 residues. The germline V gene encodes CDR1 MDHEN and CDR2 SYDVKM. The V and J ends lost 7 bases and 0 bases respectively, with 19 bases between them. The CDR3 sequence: CASTGGPTALAKNIQYF. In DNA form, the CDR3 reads TGTGCCAGCACCGGCGGGCCGACCGCTTTAGCCAAAAACATTCAGTACTTC.

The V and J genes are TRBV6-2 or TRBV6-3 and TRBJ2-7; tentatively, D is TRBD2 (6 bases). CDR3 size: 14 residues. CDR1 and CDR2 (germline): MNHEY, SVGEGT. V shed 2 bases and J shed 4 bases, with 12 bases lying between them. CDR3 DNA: TGTGCCAGCAGTTACGCGGGGCACCAATACGAGCAGTACGTC. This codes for CASSYAGHQYEQYV.

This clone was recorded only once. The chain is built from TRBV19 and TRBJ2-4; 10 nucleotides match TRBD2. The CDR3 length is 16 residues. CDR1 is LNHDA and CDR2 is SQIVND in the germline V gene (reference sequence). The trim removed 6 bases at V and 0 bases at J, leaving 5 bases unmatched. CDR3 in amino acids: CASSLGLAVAKNIQYF. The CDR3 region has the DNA TGTGCCAGTAGCCTTGGACTAGCGGTAGCCAAAAACATTCAGTACTTC.

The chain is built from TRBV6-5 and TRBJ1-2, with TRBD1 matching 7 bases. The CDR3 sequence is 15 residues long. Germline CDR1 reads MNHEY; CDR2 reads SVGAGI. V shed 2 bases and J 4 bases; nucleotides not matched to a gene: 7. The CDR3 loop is CASSYDTGVTYGYTF. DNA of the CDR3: TGTGCCAGCAGTTACGATACAGGGGTTACCTATGGCTACACCTTC.

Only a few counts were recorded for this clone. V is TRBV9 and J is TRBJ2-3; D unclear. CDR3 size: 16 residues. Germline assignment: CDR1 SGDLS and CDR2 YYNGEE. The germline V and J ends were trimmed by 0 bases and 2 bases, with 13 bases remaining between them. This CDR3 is CASSVGNGGATDTQYF. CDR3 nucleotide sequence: TGTGCCAGCAGCGTAGGGAATGGCGGCGCCACAGATACGCAGTATTTT.

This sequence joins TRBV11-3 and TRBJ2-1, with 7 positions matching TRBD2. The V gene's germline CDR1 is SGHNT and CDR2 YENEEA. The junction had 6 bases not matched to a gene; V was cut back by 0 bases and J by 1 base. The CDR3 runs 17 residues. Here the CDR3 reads CASSLDIQRGSYNEQFF. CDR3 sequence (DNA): TGTGCCAGCAGCTTAGATATCCAGCGGGGATCCTACAATGAGCAGTTCTTC.

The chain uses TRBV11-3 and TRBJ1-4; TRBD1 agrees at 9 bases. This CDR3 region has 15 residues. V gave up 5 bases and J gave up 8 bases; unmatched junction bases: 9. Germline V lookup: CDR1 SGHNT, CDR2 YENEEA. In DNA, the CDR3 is TGTGCCAGCAGCCTAGGGACAGGGTTCGGAGAAAAACTGTTTTTT. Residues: CASSLGTGFGEKLFF.

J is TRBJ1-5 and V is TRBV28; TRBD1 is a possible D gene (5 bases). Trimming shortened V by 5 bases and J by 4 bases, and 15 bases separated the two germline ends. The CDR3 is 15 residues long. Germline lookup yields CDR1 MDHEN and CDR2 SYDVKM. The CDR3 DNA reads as TGTGCCAGCAGTCGGGGGGATGGGGTTAATCAGCCCCAGCATTTT. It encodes CASSRGDGVNQPQHF.

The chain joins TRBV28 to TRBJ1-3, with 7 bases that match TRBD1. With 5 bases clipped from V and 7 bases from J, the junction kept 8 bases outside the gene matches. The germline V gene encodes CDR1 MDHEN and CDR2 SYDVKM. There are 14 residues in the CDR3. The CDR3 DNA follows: TGTGCCAGCAGTCAAAGACAGGGAGGTAACACCATATATTTT. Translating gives CASSQRQGGNTIYF.

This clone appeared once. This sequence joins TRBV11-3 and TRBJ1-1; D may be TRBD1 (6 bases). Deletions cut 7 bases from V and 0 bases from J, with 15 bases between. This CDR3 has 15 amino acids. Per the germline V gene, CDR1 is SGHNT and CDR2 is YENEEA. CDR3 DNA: TGTGCCAGCACCAAAAGGGGGGGGCTGAACACTGAAGCTTTCTTT. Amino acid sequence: CASTKRGGLNTEAFF.

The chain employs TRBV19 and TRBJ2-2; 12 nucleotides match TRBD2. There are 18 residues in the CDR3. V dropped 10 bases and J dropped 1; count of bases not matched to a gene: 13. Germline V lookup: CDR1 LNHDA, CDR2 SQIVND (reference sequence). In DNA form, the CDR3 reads TGTGCCACCTCCAGAGGGACTAGCGGGCTCGGGAACACCGGGGAGCTGTTTTTT. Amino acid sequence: CATSRGTSGLGNTGELFF.

In DNA, the CDR3 is TGTGCCAGCAGCAACGGACAGGGGAGAAATCAGCCCCAGCATTTT. Protein product: CASSNGQGRNQPQHF. The V gene is TRBV5-4, the J gene TRBJ1-5, with 9 bases identical to TRBD1. Germline V gene lookup returns CDR1 SGHNT and CDR2 YYREEE (reference sequence). The V and J ends lost 4 bases and 4 bases, in that order; junction bases with no gene match: 6. The CDR3 spans 15 residues.

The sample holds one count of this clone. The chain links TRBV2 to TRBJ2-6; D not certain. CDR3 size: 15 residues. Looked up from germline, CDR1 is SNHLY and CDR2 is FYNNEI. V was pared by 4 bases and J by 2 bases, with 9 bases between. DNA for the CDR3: TGTGCCAGCAGTGTGAGCGTACCTGGGGCCAACGTCCTGACTTTC. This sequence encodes CASSVSVPGANVLTF. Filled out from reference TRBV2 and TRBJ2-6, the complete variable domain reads EPEVTQTPSHQVTQMGQEVILRCVPISNHLYFYWYRQILGQKVEFLVSFYNNEISEKSEIFDDQFSVERPDGSNFTLKIRSTKLEDSAMYFCASSVSVPGANVLTFGAGSRLTVL.

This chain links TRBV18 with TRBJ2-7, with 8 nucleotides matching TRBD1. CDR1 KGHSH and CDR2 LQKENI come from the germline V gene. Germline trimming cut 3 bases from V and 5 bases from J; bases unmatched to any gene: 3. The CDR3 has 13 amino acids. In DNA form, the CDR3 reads TGTGCCAGCTCACCGGGACAGGACCACGAGCAGTACTTC. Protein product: CASSPGQDHEQYF.

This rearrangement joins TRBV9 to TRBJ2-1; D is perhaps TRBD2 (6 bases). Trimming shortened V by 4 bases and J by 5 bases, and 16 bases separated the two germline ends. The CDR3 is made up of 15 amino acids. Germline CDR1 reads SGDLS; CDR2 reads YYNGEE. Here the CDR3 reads CASSPRDSQDNEQFF. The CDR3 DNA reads TGTGCCAGCAGCCCCCGGGACTCCCAGGACAATGAGCAGTTCTTC. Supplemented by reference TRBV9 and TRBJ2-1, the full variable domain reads DSGVTQTPKHLITATGQRVTLRCSPRSGDLSVYWYQQSLDQGLQFLIQYYNGEERAKGNILERFSAQQFPDLHSELNLSSLELGDSALYFCASSPRDSQDNEQFFGPGTRLTVL.

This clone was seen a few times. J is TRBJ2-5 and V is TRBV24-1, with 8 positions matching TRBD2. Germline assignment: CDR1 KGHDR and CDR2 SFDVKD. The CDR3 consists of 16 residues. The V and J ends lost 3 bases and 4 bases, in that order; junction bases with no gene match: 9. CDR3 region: CATSDTSGADLETQYF. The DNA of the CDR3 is TGTGCCACCAGTGATACTAGCGGAGCCGACTTAGAGACCCAGTACTTC.

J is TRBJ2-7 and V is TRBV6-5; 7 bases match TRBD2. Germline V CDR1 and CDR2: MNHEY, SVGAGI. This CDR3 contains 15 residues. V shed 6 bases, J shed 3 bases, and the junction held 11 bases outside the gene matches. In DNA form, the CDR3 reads TGTGCCAGCAGGTCCGGGACTATGGGAGACTACGAGCAGTACTTC. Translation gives CASRSGTMGDYEQYF.

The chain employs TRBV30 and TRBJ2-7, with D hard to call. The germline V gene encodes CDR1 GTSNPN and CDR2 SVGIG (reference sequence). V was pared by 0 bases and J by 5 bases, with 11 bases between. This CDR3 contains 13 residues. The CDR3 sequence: CAWSVRLSNEQYF. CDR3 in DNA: TGTGCCTGGAGTGTACGTCTTAGCAACGAGCAGTACTTC.

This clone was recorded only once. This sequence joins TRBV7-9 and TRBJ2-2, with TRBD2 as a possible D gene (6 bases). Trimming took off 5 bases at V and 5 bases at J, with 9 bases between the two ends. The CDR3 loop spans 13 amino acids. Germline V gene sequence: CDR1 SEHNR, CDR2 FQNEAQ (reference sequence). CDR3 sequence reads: CASSTSGTGELFF. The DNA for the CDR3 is TGTGCCAGCAGCACAAGCGGGACCGGGGAGCTGTTTTTT.

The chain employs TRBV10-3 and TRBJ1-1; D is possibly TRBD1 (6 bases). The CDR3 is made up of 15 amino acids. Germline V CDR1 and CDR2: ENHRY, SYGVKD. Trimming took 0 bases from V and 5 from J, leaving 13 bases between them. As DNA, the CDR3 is TGTGCCATCAGTGAGTCGCAGGGGTCTCGGACTGAAGCTTTCTTT. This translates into CAISESQGSRTEAFF.

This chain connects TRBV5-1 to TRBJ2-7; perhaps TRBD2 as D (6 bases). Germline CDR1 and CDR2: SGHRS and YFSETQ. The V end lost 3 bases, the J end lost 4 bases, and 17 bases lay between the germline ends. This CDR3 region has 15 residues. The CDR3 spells CASSSQGVGTYEQYF. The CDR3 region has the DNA TGCGCCAGCAGCTCCCAGGGAGTCGGGACTTACGAGCAGTACTTC. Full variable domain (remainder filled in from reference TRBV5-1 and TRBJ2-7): KAGVTQTPRYLIKTRGQQVTLSCSPISGHRSVSWYQQTPGQGLQFLFEYFSETQRNKGNFPGRFSGRQFSNSRSEMNVSTLELGDSALYLCASSSQGVGTYEQYFGPGTRLTVT.

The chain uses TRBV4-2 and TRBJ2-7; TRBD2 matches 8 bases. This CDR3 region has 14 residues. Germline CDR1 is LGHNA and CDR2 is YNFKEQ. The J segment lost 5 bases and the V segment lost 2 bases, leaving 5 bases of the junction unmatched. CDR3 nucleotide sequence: TGTGCCAGCAGCCAACTGGGACTAGAGGACGAGCAGTACTTC. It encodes CASSQLGLEDEQYF.

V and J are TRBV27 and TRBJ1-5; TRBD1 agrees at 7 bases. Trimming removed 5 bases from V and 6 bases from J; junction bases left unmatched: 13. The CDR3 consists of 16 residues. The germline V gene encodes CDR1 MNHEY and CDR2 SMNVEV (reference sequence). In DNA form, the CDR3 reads TGTGCCAGCAGTCCTACGCCGACAGGGCCGGTTCAGCCCCAGCATTTT. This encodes CASSPTPTGPVQPQHF.

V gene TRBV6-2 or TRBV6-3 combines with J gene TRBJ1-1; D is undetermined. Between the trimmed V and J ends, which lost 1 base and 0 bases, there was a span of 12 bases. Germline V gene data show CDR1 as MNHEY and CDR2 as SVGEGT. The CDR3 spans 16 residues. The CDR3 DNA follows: TGTGCCAGCAGTTACTTTGGAGTTTCGATGAACACTGAAGCTTTCTTT. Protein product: CASSYFGVSMNTEAFF.

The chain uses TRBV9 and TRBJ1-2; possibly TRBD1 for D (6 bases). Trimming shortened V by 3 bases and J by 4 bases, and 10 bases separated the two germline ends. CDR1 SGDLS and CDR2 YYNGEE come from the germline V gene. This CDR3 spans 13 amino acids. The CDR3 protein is CASSATGGYGYTF. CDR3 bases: TGTGCCAGCAGCGCGACAGGCGGCTATGGCTACACCTTC.

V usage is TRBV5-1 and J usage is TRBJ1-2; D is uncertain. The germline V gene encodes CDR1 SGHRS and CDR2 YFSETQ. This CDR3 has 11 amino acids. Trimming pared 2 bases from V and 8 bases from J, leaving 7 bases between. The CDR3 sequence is CASSFEGGYTF. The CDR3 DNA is TGCGCCAGCAGCTTTGAGGGCGGCTACACCTTC.

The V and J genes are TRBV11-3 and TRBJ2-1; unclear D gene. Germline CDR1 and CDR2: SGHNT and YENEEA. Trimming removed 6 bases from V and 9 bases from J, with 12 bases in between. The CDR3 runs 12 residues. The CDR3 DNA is TGTGCCAGCAGTCCGCGGATGGGTGAGCAGTTCTTC. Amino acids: CASSPRMGEQFF.

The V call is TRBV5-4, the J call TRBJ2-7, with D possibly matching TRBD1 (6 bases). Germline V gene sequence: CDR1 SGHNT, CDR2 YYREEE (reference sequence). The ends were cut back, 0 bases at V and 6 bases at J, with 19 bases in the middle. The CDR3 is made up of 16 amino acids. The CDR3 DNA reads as TGTGCCAGCAGCTTGGGGGGGACAACACCTCGAGGCGAGCAGTACTTC. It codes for CASSLGGTTPRGEQYF.

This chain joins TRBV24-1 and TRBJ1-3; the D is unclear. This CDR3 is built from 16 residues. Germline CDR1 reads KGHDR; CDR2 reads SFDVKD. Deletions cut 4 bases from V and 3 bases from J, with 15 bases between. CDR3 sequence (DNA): TGTGCCACCAGTGACCCCGGGTCTCCGAGTGGAAACACCATATATTTT. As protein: CATSDPGSPSGNTIYF.